These 16 T cell receptor beta chains share one sample of origin, sequenced in a study of blood T cell repertoires in COVID-19. Some clones are missing from TCRdb's copy, which holds only in-frame ones; the method was immunoSEQ multiplex PCR. The sample has roughly 380,000 clones; roughly 87% are singletons. The material sequenced was PBMCs or T cells enriched from blood (not recorded which). Receptors originate from a young woman who had recovered from COVID-19.

The genes are TRBV6-5 and TRBJ2-2; 7 nucleotides line up with TRBD1. Per the germline V gene, CDR1 is MNHEY and CDR2 is SVGAGI. The CDR3 spans 16 residues. With V trimmed by 0 bases and J by 1 base, 2 bases remained unmatched. The CDR3 region is CASSYSYRGNTGELFF. In DNA form, the CDR3 reads TGTGCCAGCAGTTACTCATACAGGGGGAACACCGGGGAGCTGTTTTTT.

There are a few counts of this clone. The rearrangement joins TRBV30 to TRBJ1-2; D might be TRBD1 (5 bases). Germline-derived CDR1 and CDR2 are GTSNPN and SVGIG (reference sequence). CDR3 length: 12 residues. V lost 0 bases to trimming and J lost 7 bases, with 9 bases between them. In DNA form, the CDR3 reads TGTGCCTGGAGTGTATCCAGGGCTGGCTACACCTTC. Translated, it gives CAWSVSRAGYTF.

The chain links TRBV6-5 to TRBJ2-7; 9 bases line up with TRBD1. V trimming: 7 bases; J trimming: 4 bases; junction bases outside the gene matches: 8. The CDR3 runs to 14 residues. Germline CDR1 reads MNHEY; CDR2 reads SVGAGI. The CDR3 nucleotides read TGTGCCAGCACCAGCGGGACAGGGACGTACGAGCAGTACTTC. Translated, it gives CASTSGTGTYEQYF.

This clone was observed a few times. J is TRBJ1-5 and V is TRBV4-2; the match to TRBD1 covers 10 bases. CDR3 length: 15 amino acids. Germline CDR1 reads LGHNA; CDR2 reads YNFKEQ. Trimming removed 0 bases from V and 5 bases from J; junction bases left unmatched: 1. The CDR3 nucleotides are TGTGCCAGCAGCCAAGAGGGGACAGGGGATCAGCCCCAGCATTTT. Protein product: CASSQEGTGDQPQHF.

This clone appeared a single time. The chain uses TRBV6-5 and TRBJ1-1, with unresolved D. The germline gives CDR1 MNHEY, CDR2 SVGAGI. Deletions cut 6 bases from V and 1 base from J, with 6 bases between. The CDR3 loop spans 12 amino acids. The DNA for the CDR3 is TGTGCCAGCAGGAACAGGAACACTGAAGCTTTCTTT. Amino acids: CASRNRNTEAFF.

This chain links TRBV29-1 with TRBJ2-1; 9 bases align to TRBD2. Germline assignment: CDR1 SQVTM and CDR2 ANQGSEA. This CDR3 is 14 amino acids long. The V segment lost 4 bases and the J segment 9 bases; nucleotides outside the gene matches: 10. The DNA for the CDR3 is TGCAGCGTTGGCGGCGGGGGGGATTCCAGTGAGCAGTTCTTC. Translation: CSVGGGGDSSEQFF.

The gene calls are TRBV2 and TRBJ2-3, with D possibly being TRBD1 (8 bases). The CDR3 loop spans 15 amino acids. V was pared by 4 bases and J by 5 bases, with 16 bases between. CDR1 and CDR2 from the germline V gene are SNHLY and FYNNEI. CDR3 in DNA: TGTGCCAGCAGTGGGCCGACAGGGGAGGGAGATACGCAGTATTTT. Amino acid sequence: CASSGPTGEGDTQYF.

The rearrangement uses TRBV28 and TRBJ1-1; a possible D gene is TRBD1 (6 bases). The CDR3 covers 14 residues. Trimming shortened V by 5 bases and J by 1 base, and 11 bases separated the two germline ends. The V gene's germline CDR1 is MDHEN and CDR2 SYDVKM. The DNA of the CDR3 is TGTGCCAGCAGTCTCAGGGGCTGGAACACTGAAGCTTTCTTT. Residues: CASSLRGWNTEAFF.

The CDR3 DNA sequence: TGTGCCTGGAGTCCACGGACAGGGTCCGCTTTCTTT. Translation: CAWSPRTGSAFF. The rearrangement uses TRBV30 and TRBJ1-1; 8 nucleotides align to TRBD1. The CDR3 loop spans 12 amino acids. CDR1 is GTSNPN, CDR2 SVGIG, per germline (reference sequence). With V trimmed by 2 bases and J by 11 bases, 7 bases remained unmatched.

The chain is built from TRBV27 and TRBJ1-1; 8 bases line up with TRBD1. Germline trimming cut 5 bases from V and 1 base from J; bases unmatched to any gene: 12. In germline, CDR1 is MNHEY, CDR2 SMNVEV (reference sequence). CDR3 length equals 17 residues. The chain's CDR3 is CASSPGQGAGWNTEAFF. The CDR3 DNA reads TGTGCCAGCAGTCCCGGACAGGGTGCAGGCTGGAACACTGAAGCTTTCTTT.

The chain employs TRBV21-1 and TRBJ1-4; TRBD1, the table's D call, was not compared with the DNA. TRBV21-1 is a listed pseudogene. This CDR3 is 18 amino acids long. The CDR3 DNA reads as TGTGCCAGCAGCTCATGGACAGGGCTACGAGGTCTCAATGAAAAACTGTTTTTT. This sequence encodes CASSSWTGLRGLNEKLFF.

J is TRBJ2-7 and V is TRBV5-1, with D possibly matching TRBD1 (6 bases). The length of the CDR3 is 14 residues. The germline V gene encodes CDR1 SGHRS and CDR2 YFSETQ. V lost 4 bases and J lost 2, with 13 bases in between. In nucleotides, the CDR3 is TGCGCCAGCAGCCAGCAGACAGGTACCTACGAGCAGTACTTC. Its protein is CASSQQTGTYEQYF.

This clone was seen only a few times. The chain couples TRBV7-3 to TRBJ2-2; 10 nucleotides match TRBD2. The CDR3 length is 15 residues. The V gene end was trimmed by 5 bases and the J gene end by 4 bases; junction bases not matched to a gene: 4. CDR1 and CDR2 from the germline V gene are SGHTA and FQGTGA. CDR3 DNA: TGTGCCAGCAGCCCTCTAGCGGGGGCCACCGGGGAGCTGTTTTTT. Amino acids: CASSPLAGATGELFF.

CDR3 DNA: TGTGCCAGCAGTCCCGGGACAGTCGAGCAGTACTTC. Its translation is CASSPGTVEQYF. This rearrangement joins TRBV12-3 or TRBV12-4 to TRBJ2-7; 7 bases fit TRBD1. The length of the CDR3 is 12 residues. V lost 5 bases to trimming and J lost 6 bases; unmatched junction nucleotides: 4.

The chain carries TRBV2 and TRBJ2-5; no reliable D call. Germline CDR1 is SNHLY and CDR2 is FYNNEI. The CDR3 loop spans 11 amino acids. Trimming shortened V by 4 bases and J by 2 bases, and 2 bases separated the two germline ends. DNA of the CDR3: TGTGCCAGCAGTGTACAAGAGACCCAGTACTTC. The encoded protein is CASSVQETQYF.

V and J are TRBV6-6 and TRBJ1-1; 12 nucleotides agree with TRBD1. Unmatched junction bases numbered 18, after V lost 5 bases and J lost 11 bases. The CDR3 totals 17 residues. In germline, CDR1 is MNHNY, CDR2 SVGAGI (reference sequence). The CDR3, as DNA: TGTGCCAGCAGTCTCACCCTTCCCGGGACAGGGGGCCTGGAGGCTTTCTTT. Its protein product is CASSLTLPGTGGLEAFF.